This T cell receptor beta chain was captured in a study of T cell clonotyping in hematopoietic cell transplantation. Points from the study as a whole: Recipient TCR diversity dropped after transplant; expanded clonotypes rose from day 30 to 180. Cells were unsorted, so CD4 and CD8 contributions were not separated. At the given depth, recipient repertoires were over 95% de novo clonotypes.

TCRdb keeps only in-frame clones here, not all; method: immunoSEQ multiplex PCR. The sample lists roughly 10,000 clones, roughly 90% seen once, with more than 35% in the top ten. Samples: about 28 days before transplant, then days 30, 100 and 180 after. The CDR3 totals 14 residues. The V gene end was trimmed by 3 bases and the J gene end by 1 base; junction bases not matched to a gene: 3. Per germline, CDR1 SGHRS and CDR2 YFSETQ. This clone was counted between two and nine times. What it recognizes is unknown. This sequence originates from a male patient in his sixties who had an allogeneic stem cell transplant from an unrelated donor, so the T cells may come from the graft donor. Some clones in this sample may be carry-over from other donors' samples. The sequencing here drew on PBMCs, taken 180 days after allogeneic stem cell transplant. The chain is built from TRBV5-1 and TRBJ2-5, with 7 bases lining up with TRBD2. The CDR3 loop is CASSSGGPQETQYF. As DNA, the CDR3 is TGCGCCAGCAGCTCGGGGGGTCCCCAAGAGACCCAGTACTTC.